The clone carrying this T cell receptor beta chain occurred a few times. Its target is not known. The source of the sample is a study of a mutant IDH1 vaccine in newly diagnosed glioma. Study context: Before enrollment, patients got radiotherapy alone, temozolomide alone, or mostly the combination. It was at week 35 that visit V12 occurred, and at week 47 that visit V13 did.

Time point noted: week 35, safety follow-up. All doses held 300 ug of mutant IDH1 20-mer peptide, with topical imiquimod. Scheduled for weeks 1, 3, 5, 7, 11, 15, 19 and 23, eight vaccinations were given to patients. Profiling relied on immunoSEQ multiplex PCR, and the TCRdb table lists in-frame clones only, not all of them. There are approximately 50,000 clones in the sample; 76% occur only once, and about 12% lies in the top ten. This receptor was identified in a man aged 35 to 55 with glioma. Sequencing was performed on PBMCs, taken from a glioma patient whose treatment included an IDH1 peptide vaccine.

In DNA, the CDR3 is TGTGCCACCAGCGTCAAACAGGGGGCTTTGGACACCGGGGAGCTGTTTTTT. This sequence encodes CATSVKQGALDTGELFF. This chain links TRBV15 with TRBJ2-2; 9 nucleotides line up with TRBD1. The germline V gene encodes CDR1 LNHNV and CDR2 YYDKDF (reference sequence). V lost 5 bases, J lost 3 bases, and 10 bases stayed unmatched. The CDR3 runs to 17 residues.